These T cell receptor beta chains were read from a single sample in a study of blood T cell repertoires in COVID-19. Sequencing used immunoSEQ multiplex PCR; TCRdb keeps in-frame clones, though not all of them. The sample has 95,000 or so clones; about 86% are singletons. The specimen sequenced was peripheral blood. These receptors all stem from a man aged 80 or over with active or convalescent COVID-19. Both conserved end residues are part of each CDR3. A D gene is named only where the DNA matches it firmly. Not every row has a clone size; where given, it reads once, few, many or a size class.

>TRBJ2-2|TRBD1|TRBV15|NA
CATSRYGTANTGELFF
TGTGCCACCAGCAGGTACGGGACAGCCAACACCGGGGAGCTGTTTTTT
>TRBJ2-5|TRBD2|TRBV5-1|few
CASSYGTSQETQYF
TGCGCCAGCAGCTACGGGACTAGTCAAGAGACCCAGTACTTC
>TRBJ1-5|NA|TRBV3-1/TRBV3-2|NA
CASSQGQVLDQPQHF
TGTGCCAGCAGCCAAGGGCAGGTACTAGATCAGCCCCAGCATTTT
>TRBJ2-2|NA|TRBV7-3|NA
CASSLHVGAYTGELFF
TGTGCCAGCAGCTTACATGTGGGAGCATACACCGGGGAGCTGTTTTTT
>TRBJ1-2|NA|TRBV29-1|once
CSVVPGQLYGYTF
TGCAGCGTTGTCCCCGGACAGCTATATGGCTACACCTTC
>TRBJ2-1|NA|TRBV5-4|NA
CASSLGLKAGDEQFF
TGTGCCAGCAGCCTGGGGTTGAAAGCCGGGGATGAGCAGTTCTTC
>TRBJ2-1|NA|TRBV4-3|once
CASSQTHQSRPPAGEQFF
TGCGCCAGCAGCCAGACGCATCAATCTCGGCCCCCGGCAGGTGAGCAGTTCTTC
>TRBJ1-2|NA|TRBV6-5|NA
CASSTGGFNYGYTF
TGTGCCAGCAGTACTGGCGGATTCAACTATGGCTACACCTTC
>TRBJ1-1|TRBD1|TRBV19|NA
CASRRGQVLNTEAFF
TGTGCCAGTAGGAGAGGACAGGTCTTGAACACTGAAGCTTTCTTT
>TRBJ2-7|TRBD1|TRBV19|once
CASRQGAGIYEQYF
TGTGCCAGTAGACAGGGGGCGGGGATCTACGAGCAGTACTTC
>TRBJ2-7|TRBD1|TRBV10-3|NA
CAIRETGQTYEQYF
TGTGCCATCAGAGAGACAGGGCAAACCTACGAGCAGTACTTC
>TRBJ1-5|NA|TRBV19|few
CASSIVGRGGNQPQHF
TGTGCCAGTAGTATAGTCGGCAGGGGCGGGAATCAGCCCCAGCATTTT
>TRBJ1-4|NA|TRBV4-1|NA
CASSQEQANNEKLFF
TGCGCCAGCAGCCAGGAACAGGCCAACAATGAAAAACTGTTTTTT
>TRBJ2-7|NA|TRBV4-1|NA
CASSPEGSNLYEQYF
TGCGCCAGCAGCCCTGAGGGTAGTAACCTCTACGAGCAGTACTTC
>TRBJ1-2|NA|TRBV18|NA
CASSPGAGGPLGYGYTF
TGTGCCAGCTCTCCTGGGGCCGGGGGGCCGCTTGGCTATGGCTACACCTTC
>TRBJ1-5|TRBD1|TRBV19|once
CASTALGQGAQPQHF
TGTGCCAGTACCGCCTTAGGACAGGGGGCTCAGCCCCAGCATTTT
>TRBJ2-3|NA|TRBV3-1/TRBV3-2|NA
CASSPVLGGPTDTQYF
TGTGCCAGCAGCCCGGTTTTGGGGGGACCCACAGATACGCAGTATTTT
>TRBJ2-5|NA|TRBV18|NA
CASSPPDTPETQYF
TGTGCCAGCTCACCACCCGACACCCCAGAGACCCAGTACTTC
>TRBJ1-2|TRBD1|TRBV28|NA
CASRRTGGGGYTF
TGTGCCAGCAGACGGACAGGGGGCGGCGGCTACACCTTC
>TRBJ1-6|NA|TRBV10-3|NA
CAIRPSGENSPLHF
TGTGCCATCAGACCGTCTGGAGAAAATTCACCCCTCCACTTT
>TRBJ2-5|TRBD1|TRBV6-2/TRBV6-3|NA
CASSYGQGNSETQYF
TGTGCCAGCAGTTATGGACAGGGGAATAGTGAGACCCAGTACTTC
>TRBJ2-1|NA|TRBV28|few
CASSRRAYNEQFF
TGTGCCAGCAGTCGCAGGGCCTACAATGAGCAGTTCTTC